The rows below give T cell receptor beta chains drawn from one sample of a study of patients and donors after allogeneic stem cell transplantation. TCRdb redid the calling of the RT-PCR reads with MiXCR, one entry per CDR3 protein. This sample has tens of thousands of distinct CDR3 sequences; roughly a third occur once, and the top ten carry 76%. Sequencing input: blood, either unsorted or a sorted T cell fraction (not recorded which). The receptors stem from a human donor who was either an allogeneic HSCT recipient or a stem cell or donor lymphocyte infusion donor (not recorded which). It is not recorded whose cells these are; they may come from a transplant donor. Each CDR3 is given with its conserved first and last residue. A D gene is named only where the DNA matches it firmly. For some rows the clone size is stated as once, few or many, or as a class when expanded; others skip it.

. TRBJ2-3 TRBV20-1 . TGCAGTGCTAGAATTTCCGATACGCAGTATTTT CSARISDTQYF
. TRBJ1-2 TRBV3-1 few TGTGCCAGCAGCTTCGAGGGAGACTATGGCTACACCTTC CASSFEGDYGYTF
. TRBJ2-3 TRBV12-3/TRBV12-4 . TGTGCCAGCAGTTTTAGTAGCACAGATACGCAGTATTTT CASSFSSTDTQYF
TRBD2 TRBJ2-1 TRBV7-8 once TGTGCCAGCAGCTTTCTACCGAGCGGGAGCTCCTACAATGAGCAGTTCTTC CASSFLPSGSSYNEQFF
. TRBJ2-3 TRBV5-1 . TGCGCCAGCAGCTTGGCTCCGGGAGCACAAATGCAGTATTTT CASSLAPGAQMQYF
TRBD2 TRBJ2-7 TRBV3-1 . TGTGCCAGCAGCTGGACTAGCGGGAGAGGCGAGCAGTACTTC CASSWTSGRGEQYF
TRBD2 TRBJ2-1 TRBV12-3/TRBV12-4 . TGTGCCAGCAGTTTGAGGGAGGGGTACAATGAGCAGTTCTTC CASSLREGYNEQFF
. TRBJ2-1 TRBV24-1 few TGTGCCACCAGTGGGGAGGACGAAATCAATGAGCAGTTCTTC CATSGEDEINEQFF
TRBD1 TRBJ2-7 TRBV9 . TGTGCCAGCAGCGTAGAGGGACAGCCGACCTACGAGCAGTACTTC CASSVEGQPTYEQYF
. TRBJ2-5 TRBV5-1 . TGCGCCAGCAGCCGTGGTCTAGCCGAGACCCAGTACTTC CASSRGLAETQYF
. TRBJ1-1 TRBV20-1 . TGCAGTGCTAGTGGCCAGGCTGAAGCTTTCTTT CSASGQAEAFF
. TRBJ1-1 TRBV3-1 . TGTGCCAGCAGCCGCATCGGGGGCACTGAAGCTTTCTTT CASSRIGGTEAFF
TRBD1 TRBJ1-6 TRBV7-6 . TGTGCCAGCAGCACGGGACAGACTAATTCACCCCTCCACTTT CASSTGQTNSPLHF
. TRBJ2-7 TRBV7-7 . TGTGCCAGCAGCTACAGTGCGGACTACGAGCAGTACTTC CASSYSADYEQYF
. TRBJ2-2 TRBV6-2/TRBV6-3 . TGTGCCAGCAGCTCCCGGGGCTACAATGGGGGGGAGCTGTTTTTT CASSSRGYNGGELFF
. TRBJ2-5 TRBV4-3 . TGCGCCAGCAGCCAAGATCTCACTCCGAGGGACCAGTACTTC CASSQDLTPRDQYF
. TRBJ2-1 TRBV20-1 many TGCAGTACACTCGGACCGTACAATGAGCAGTTCTTC CSTLGPYNEQFF
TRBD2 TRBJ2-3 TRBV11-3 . TGTGCCAGCAGCTTTGGGACTAGCGGGAGGGCGAACACAGATACGCAGTATTTT CASSFGTSGRANTDTQYF
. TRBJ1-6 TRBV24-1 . TGTGCCACCAGTGATTCGCGGCAGGGCTGGGCACCCCTCCACTTT CATSDSRQGWAPLHF
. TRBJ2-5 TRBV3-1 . TGTGCCAGCAGCCAAGATTATGCCTCCCGGGAGACCCAGTACTTC CASSQDYASRETQYF
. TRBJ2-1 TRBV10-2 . TGCGCCAGCAGTCCTTTCCCGGAAGCTGGGCTCGGGGATGAGCAGTTCTTC CASSPFPEAGLGDEQFF
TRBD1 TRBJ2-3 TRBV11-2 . TGTGCCAGCAGCTTGACAGGGTGGGCAGATACGCAGTATTTT CASSLTGWADTQYF
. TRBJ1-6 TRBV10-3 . TGTGCCACCCTTGCCGAGGGCTCACCCCTCCACTTT CATLAEGSPLHF
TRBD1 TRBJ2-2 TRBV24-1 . TGTGCCACCAGTGACCCTCCGACAGGGAAAGAGCTGTTTTTT CATSDPPTGKELFF
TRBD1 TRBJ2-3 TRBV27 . TGTGCCAGCAGTTTATCATGGACAGGGGAAGATACGCAGTATTTT CASSLSWTGEDTQYF
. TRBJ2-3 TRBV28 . TGTGCCAGCAGTTTATTGTCGAGCACAGATACGCAGTATTTT CASSLLSSTDTQYF
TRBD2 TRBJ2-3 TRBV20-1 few TGCAGTGCCCTACTGGGACTAGCAAGGAGGGATACGCAGTATTTT CSALLGLARRDTQYF
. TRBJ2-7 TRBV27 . TGTGCCAGCAGTCTGGCCGGGACATCGTGCTCCTACGAGCAGTACTTC CASSLAGTSCSYEQYF
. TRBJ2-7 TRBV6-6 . TGTGCCAGCAGTTACTCAGCCAGGGACGACGAGCAGTACTTC CASSYSARDDEQYF